The next 23 T cell receptor beta chains were all read from a single sample in a study of blood T cell repertoires in COVID-19. Assay used: immunoSEQ multiplex PCR; TCRdb lists only in-frame clones, some missing. Of 450,000 to 600,000 clones detected, roughly 87% appear once; the ten largest clones hold about 0.65%. The sequenced sample consisted of PBMCs or T cells enriched from blood (not recorded which). The receptors here all came from a woman younger than 30 who had recovered from COVID-19.

CDR3 bases: TGTGCCAGCAGGACAGGGGGCACTGAAGCTTTCTTT. It yields the protein CASRTGGTEAFF. The chain carries TRBV12-3 or TRBV12-4 and TRBJ1-1; 9 nucleotides match TRBD1. CDR3 size: 12 residues. Unmatched junction bases numbered 0, after V lost 6 bases and J lost 4 bases.

The genes are TRBV5-6 and TRBJ1-5, with TRBD1 matching 8 bases. The ends lost 3 bases at V and 6 bases at J; junction bases unmatched: 11. CDR3 length: 16 residues. Germline CDR1 reads SGHDT; CDR2 reads YYEEEE. CDR3 sequence (DNA): TGTGCCAGCAGCTCCTGGACAGGGAACGTCCCTCAGCCCCAGCATTTT. Translating gives CASSSWTGNVPQPQHF. The variable domain in full, with the rest retrieved from reference TRBV5-6 and TRBJ1-5, is DAGVTQSPTHLIKTRGQQVTLRCSPKSGHDTVSWYQQALGQGPQFIFQYYEEEERQRGNFPDRFSGHQFPNYSSELNVNALLLGDSALYLCASSSWTGNVPQPQHFGDGTRLSIL.

The chain couples TRBV5-5 to TRBJ1-2; D perhaps matches TRBD1 (5 bases). The ends were cut back, 1 base at V and 6 bases at J, with 13 bases in the middle. The CDR3 consists of 14 residues. Germline CDR1 and CDR2: SGHKS and YYEKEE (reference sequence). CDR3 DNA: TGTGCCAGCAGCTTGCTTGTGCAGGGCGATGGCTACACCTTC. It is translated as CASSLLVQGDGYTF.

The chain is built from TRBV2 and TRBJ1-5; TRBD1 aligns across 8 bases. The CDR3 length is 14 residues. The germline CDR1 and CDR2 sequences are SNHLY and FYNNEI. V lost 6 bases and J lost 7; bases outside the gene matches: 8. Written as DNA, the CDR3 is TGTGCCAGCAGCCTTCAGGGGGCCGGACAGCCCCAGCATTTT. Translated: CASSLQGAGQPQHF.

The chain recombines TRBV7-8 with TRBJ1-6; 10 bases line up with TRBD1. V was clipped by 6 bases and J by 7 bases; unmatched bases: 3. CDR3 size: 14 residues. Germline CDR1 SGHVS, CDR2 FQNEAQ. The CDR3 region is CASRRTGGNSPLHF. CDR3 nucleotides: TGTGCCAGCAGGAGGACAGGGGGAAATTCACCCCTCCACTTT.

This rearrangement joins TRBV19 to TRBJ1-1, with 7 bases matching TRBD1. Germline assignment: CDR1 LNHDA and CDR2 SQIVND (reference sequence). This CDR3 is 14 amino acids long. V shed 3 bases and J 4 bases; nucleotides not matched to a gene: 5. This CDR3 is CASSINRGRTEAFF. In DNA form, the CDR3 reads TGTGCCAGTAGTATCAACAGGGGTCGCACTGAAGCTTTCTTT.

This clone was seen a single time. J is TRBJ2-1 and V is TRBV18; D unresolved. Germline-derived CDR1 and CDR2 are KGHSH and LQKENI. This CDR3 has 14 residues. The V and J ends lost 6 bases and 5 bases respectively, with 14 bases between them. CDR3 amino acids: CASSPRLEDNEQFF. The CDR3 nucleotides read TGTGCCAGCTCTCCTAGACTTGAGGACAATGAGCAGTTCTTC.

The V and J genes are TRBV24-1 and TRBJ2-5, with D hard to call. The germline CDR1 and CDR2 sequences are KGHDR and SFDVKD. V was cut by 3 bases and J by 5 bases, with 21 bases left in between. The CDR3 runs 17 residues. The CDR3 is CATSDPRALNTQETQYF. In DNA, the CDR3 is TGTGCCACCAGTGATCCTCGAGCACTTAACACACAGGAGACCCAGTACTTC.

The chain combines TRBV2 with TRBJ1-3, with D possibly TRBD1 on 6 matching bases. The CDR3 totals 14 residues. Germline-derived CDR1 and CDR2 are SNHLY and FYNNEI. The germline V and J ends were trimmed by 2 bases and 2 bases, with 7 bases remaining between them. DNA for the CDR3: TGTGCCAGCAGTGAACAGGGGACTGGAAACACCATATATTTT. This codes for CASSEQGTGNTIYF.

This clone was picked up one time. V usage is TRBV7-9 and J usage is TRBJ1-1; 9 nucleotides line up with TRBD1. The CDR3 totals 16 residues. V lost 5 bases to trimming and J lost 7 bases; unmatched junction nucleotides: 14. Germline CDR1 and CDR2: SEHNR and FQNEAQ (reference sequence). CDR3 DNA sequence: TGTGCCAGCAGCGCTTCCGGGACAGGGTCGCTCGTTGAAGCTTTCTTT. This sequence encodes CASSASGTGSLVEAFF.

J is TRBJ2-3 and V is TRBV13; D is ambiguous. This CDR3 is 10 amino acids long. Germline V lookup: CDR1 PRHDT, CDR2 FYEKMQ (reference sequence). V lost 8 bases and J lost 5, with 5 bases in between. The CDR3 loop is CASSGDTQYF. The CDR3 nucleotides are TGTGCCAGCTCGGGAGATACGCAGTATTTT.

The chain links TRBV21-1 to TRBJ1-2; no check of the table's D call, TRBD1, against the DNA was made. TRBV21-1 is a known pseudogene. There are 15 residues in the CDR3. The CDR3 sequence is CASPPRGDSYYGYTF. CDR3 bases: TGTGCCAGCCCTCCTAGGGGGGACAGCTACTATGGCTACACCTTC.

The chain is built from TRBV27 and TRBJ2-1; the D gene is possibly TRBD1 (6 bases). This CDR3 spans 15 amino acids. Germline V gene lookup returns CDR1 MNHEY and CDR2 SMNVEV (reference sequence). Trimming shortened V by 8 bases and J by 6 bases, and 20 bases separated the two germline ends. The CDR3 DNA reads TGTGCCAGCGCCGCTGGGACACCCCCGATCAATGAGCAGTTCTTC. It codes for CASAAGTPPINEQFF.

The rearrangement links TRBV19 to TRBJ1-1; TRBD1 might be the D (5 bases). The germline CDR1 and CDR2 sequences are LNHDA and SQIVND (reference sequence). The V end lost 8 bases, the J end lost 6 bases, and 16 bases lay between the germline ends. The CDR3 has 13 amino acids. DNA of the CDR3: TGTGCCAGTTCTCAGTGGGGGGACCCTGAAGCTTTCTTT. This sequence encodes CASSQWGDPEAFF.

J is TRBJ2-5 and V is TRBV5-1; tentatively, D is TRBD2 (5 bases). The ends were cut back, 0 bases at V and 4 bases at J, with 7 bases in the middle. Germline loops: CDR1 SGHRS, CDR2 YFSETQ. This CDR3 spans 13 amino acids. The CDR3 sequence: CASSLGTRETQYF. The CDR3 DNA sequence: TGCGCCAGCAGCTTGGGGACTCGAGAGACCCAGTACTTC.

The chain carries TRBV24-1 and TRBJ2-3; D might be TRBD2 (6 bases). The CDR3 runs 14 residues. The V end lost 7 bases, the J end lost 3 bases, and 13 bases lay between the germline ends. Per germline, CDR1 KGHDR and CDR2 SFDVKD. This CDR3 is CATRTGGGTDTQYF. CDR3 nucleotide sequence: TGTGCCACCAGAACCGGTGGGGGGACAGATACGCAGTATTTT.

The chain combines TRBV5-6 with TRBJ1-4; a possible D gene is TRBD1 (5 bases). Germline-derived CDR1 and CDR2 are SGHDT and YYEEEE. The CDR3 is 15 residues long. V dropped 1 base and J dropped 2 bases, with 9 bases sitting between them. In DNA, the CDR3 is TGTGCCAGCAGCTTGTGGGCAGGGACTAATGAAAAACTGTTTTTT. Amino acids: CASSLWAGTNEKLFF.

The rearrangement joins TRBV6-2 or TRBV6-3 to TRBJ2-5, with TRBD1 identical over 8 bases. Unmatched junction bases numbered 10, after V lost 4 bases and J lost 9 bases. CDR1 is MNHEY and CDR2 is SVGEGT in the germline V gene. The CDR3 has 14 residues. In DNA form, the CDR3 reads TGTGCCAGCAGTTCAACTAGGACAGGGACGGCCCAGTACTTC. Translating gives CASSSTRTGTAQYF.

The J gene is TRBJ2-1, the V gene TRBV28, with TRBD2 matching 8 bases. CDR3 length: 17 residues. The V gene end was trimmed by 5 bases and the J gene end by 4 bases; junction bases not matched to a gene: 13. CDR1 is MDHEN, CDR2 SYDVKM, per germline. In DNA, the CDR3 is TGTGCCAGCAGTCCCCTCACGGGGGGGAACACTTACAATGAGCAGTTCTTC. As protein: CASSPLTGGNTYNEQFF.

This sequence joins TRBV2 and TRBJ1-5, with 8 bases aligning to TRBD1. The V gene's germline CDR1 is SNHLY and CDR2 FYNNEI. The CDR3 extends over 16 amino acids. Losses at the gene ends were 0 bases for V and 6 bases for J; bases not matched to a gene: 7. In DNA form, the CDR3 reads TGTGCCAGCAGTGAAGCGCAGGCAGGGGGCACTCAGCCCCAGCATTTT. It encodes CASSEAQAGGTQPQHF.

This chain joins TRBV2 and TRBJ1-2, with D perhaps TRBD1 (6 bases). Between the trimmed V and J ends, which lost 6 bases and 5 bases, there was a span of 16 bases. The V gene's germline CDR1 is SNHLY and CDR2 FYNNEI. The CDR3 extends over 14 amino acids. CDR3 bases: TGTGCCAGCAGGCTTCCGGGACACCCTTATGGCTACACCTTC. Translation: CASRLPGHPYGYTF.

The genes are TRBV5-6 and TRBJ1-2, with TRBD1 matching 8 bases. This CDR3 is 16 amino acids long. The V segment lost 4 bases and the J segment 4 bases; nucleotides outside the gene matches: 12. Per the germline V gene, CDR1 is SGHDT and CDR2 is YYEEEE. The CDR3 is CASSDPGGRGPYGYTF. The CDR3 nucleotides read TGTGCCAGCAGCGACCCAGGGGGCCGAGGGCCCTATGGCTACACCTTC.

The chain links TRBV12-5 to TRBJ2-1; 10 bases align to TRBD2. The V and J ends lost 2 bases and 6 bases, in that order; junction bases with no gene match: 7. Germline CDR1 and CDR2: LGHNT and FRNRAP. CDR3 length: 16 residues. CDR3 region: CASGLTLAGILNEQFF. The CDR3 DNA sequence: TGTGCTAGTGGTTTGACACTAGCGGGGATCCTCAATGAGCAGTTCTTC.